These 13 T cell receptor beta chains originate from one sample sequenced in a study of T cells after yellow fever vaccination (dated by TCRdb to the late 2010s). Receptors were amplified or captured by 5' RACE. Instrument used: Illumina NovaSeq 6000. In-frame beta chains were kept once TCRdb had trimmed the public reads at Q25 with fastp and called clones with MiXCR. Identical CDR3 protein sequences are pooled into one entry, listed with their most common genes and DNA. Within this sample are 340,000 or so distinct CDR3 sequences, with approximately 13% of them counted one time only. The top ten clones comprise 3.2% of the sample. This specimen's treatment or condition label, per the study, means: live attenuated yellow fever vaccine strain. Here the sequenced sample was CD4+ T cells sorted from PBMCs, taken 15 days after the yellow fever booster vaccination. The receptors stem from a man aged 18 to 29 who received the YFV17D yellow fever vaccine.

This clonotype was counted only a few times. The chain's CDR3 is CASDPGFDQPQHF. CDR3 bases: TGTGCCAGCGACCCAGGTTTCGATCAGCCCCAGCATTTT. The chain joins TRBV28 to TRBJ1-5; D gene unclear. This CDR3 contains 13 residues. V lost 8 bases, J lost 5 bases, and 13 bases lay in between. Germline CDR1 reads MDHEN; CDR2 reads SYDVKM.

The V call is TRBV5-1, the J call TRBJ2-3, with 12 bases identical to TRBD2. Trimming cost V 4 bases and J 8 bases; bases outside gene matches: 5. Germline V gene data show CDR1 as SGHRS and CDR2 as YFSETQ. This CDR3 has 14 residues. The CDR3 loop reads CASSPGLAGITQYF. The DNA for the CDR3 is TGCGCCAGCAGCCCCGGACTAGCGGGGATTACGCAGTATTTT. Together with reference TRBV5-1 and TRBJ2-3, the CDR3 gives the full variable domain: KAGVTQTPRYLIKTRGQQVTLSCSPISGHRSVSWYQQTPGQGLQFLFEYFSETQRNKGNFPGRFSGRQFSNSRSEMNVSTLELGDSALYLCASSPGLAGITQYFGPGTRLTVL.

This clonotype was found a few times. CDR3 in amino acids: CASRYTGTGNTGELFF. In DNA form, the CDR3 reads TGTGCCAGCAGATATACCGGGACAGGGAACACCGGGGAGCTGTTTTTT. V and J are TRBV7-2 and TRBJ2-2, with 8 nucleotides matching TRBD1. In germline, CDR1 is SGHTA, CDR2 FQGNSA. With V trimmed by 6 bases and J by 1 base, 7 bases remained unmatched. This CDR3 is built from 16 residues. Drawing the rest from reference TRBV7-2 and TRBJ2-2, the complete variable domain is GAGVSQSPSNKVTEKGKDVELRCDPISGHTALYWYRQSLGQGLEFLIYFQGNSAPDKSGLPSDRFSAERTGGSVSTLTIQRTQQEDSAVYLCASRYTGTGNTGELFFGEGSRLTVL.

This clonotype was picked up one time. The V gene is TRBV2, the J gene TRBJ1-5; 12 bases are shared with TRBD1. CDR1 SNHLY and CDR2 FYNNEI come from the germline V gene. V gave up 6 bases and J gave up 0 bases; unmatched junction bases: 3. The CDR3 consists of 16 residues. CDR3 nucleotide sequence: TGTGCCAGCAGAGGGACAGGGGGCTATAGCAATCAGCCCCAGCATTTT. Translated: CASRGTGGYSNQPQHF.

The chain has TRBV25-1 and TRBJ2-1; no firm D call. The ends were cut back, 2 bases at V and 10 bases at J, with 12 bases in the middle. The CDR3 runs 13 residues. Germline CDR1 is MGHDK and CDR2 is SYGVNS. CDR3 sequence reads: CASSEPRRGEQFF. CDR3 sequence (DNA): TGTGCCAGCAGTGAACCCCGTCGTGGGGAGCAGTTCTTC.

J is TRBJ1-2 and V is TRBV5-1; D is undetermined. The CDR3 is made up of 14 amino acids. Germline V gene sequence: CDR1 SGHRS, CDR2 YFSETQ. V lost 2 bases and J 4 bases, leaving 12 bases between the germline ends. Here the CDR3 reads CASSFEPMGYGYTF. The CDR3 bases are TGCGCCAGCAGCTTTGAGCCGATGGGCTATGGCTACACCTTC.

The sample holds many counts of this clonotype. V usage is TRBV5-1 and J usage is TRBJ1-5, with D uncertain. The germline CDR1 and CDR2 sequences are SGHRS and YFSETQ. The CDR3 consists of 13 residues. V gave up 4 bases and J gave up 4 bases, with 9 bases separating them. CDR3 nucleotide sequence: TGCGCCAGCAGCCCTGACGGAAATCAGCCCCAGCATTTT. Protein sequence: CASSPDGNQPQHF. The complete variable domain, with remaining parts taken from reference TRBV5-1 and TRBJ1-5, reads KAGVTQTPRYLIKTRGQQVTLSCSPISGHRSVSWYQQTPGQGLQFLFEYFSETQRNKGNFPGRFSGRQFSNSRSEMNVSTLELGDSALYLCASSPDGNQPQHFGDGTRLSIL.

This clonotype appeared a few times. V usage is TRBV9 and J usage is TRBJ2-3, with 7 bases identical to TRBD2. The V and J ends lost 4 bases and 5 bases, in that order; junction bases with no gene match: 13. This CDR3 contains 16 residues. Germline assignment: CDR1 SGDLS and CDR2 YYNGEE. The CDR3 nucleotides are TGTGCCAGCAGCCGTGAAACTAGCGTCCCTCAAGATACGCAGTATTTT. Translated: CASSRETSVPQDTQYF.

J is TRBJ2-5 and V is TRBV11-2; D call uncertain. Germline CDR1 is SGHAT and CDR2 is FQNNGV. The V and J ends lost 4 bases and 1 base respectively, with 10 bases between them. This CDR3 comprises 14 residues. This CDR3 reads CASSSPWGQETQYF. The CDR3 bases are TGTGCCAGCAGCTCGCCCTGGGGCCAAGAGACCCAGTACTTC.

The chain recombines TRBV24-1 with TRBJ2-3; 12 bases agree with TRBD1. This CDR3 comprises 18 residues. Per germline, CDR1 KGHDR and CDR2 SFDVKD. Germline trimming cut 4 bases from V and 4 bases from J; bases unmatched to any gene: 11. CDR3 in DNA: TGTGCCACCAGTGAGTCGAATTCGGGACAGGGGGCAGCAGATACGCAGTATTTT. It specifies CATSESNSGQGAADTQYF.

In this sample, this clonotype turned up a few times. The chain links TRBV7-2 to TRBJ2-2; maybe TRBD2 (6 bases). The CDR3 runs to 13 residues. The V gene lost 11 bases and the J gene lost 1 base, with 11 bases spanning the gap. Germline CDR1 and CDR2: SGHTA and FQGNSA. The CDR3 sequence: CAGLYRNTGELFF. In DNA form, the CDR3 reads TGTGCCGGACTATACAGGAACACCGGGGAGCTGTTTTTT.

This clonotype came up many times. The CDR3 region is CASSLGGQAPYEQYV. The CDR3 DNA follows: TGTGCCAGCAGCTTAGGGGGACAGGCTCCCTACGAGCAGTACGTC. The rearrangement links TRBV7-2 to TRBJ2-7; 8 positions agree with TRBD1. In germline, CDR1 is SGHTA, CDR2 FQGNSA. The CDR3 consists of 15 residues. V shed 1 base, J shed 2 bases, and the junction held 4 bases outside the gene matches.

This chain uses TRBV20-1 with TRBJ1-1; D gene unclear. Trimming shortened V by 4 bases and J by 7 bases, and 16 bases separated the two germline ends. Germline V gives CDR1 DFQATT, CDR2 SNEGSKA (reference sequence). CDR3 length: 13 amino acids. The CDR3 here is CSATPGSHIEAFF. The CDR3 DNA reads as TGCAGTGCTACCCCGGGGTCACACATTGAAGCTTTCTTT.